Below, 11 T cell receptor beta chains from the same sample are listed, as sequenced in a study of cytomegalovirus exposure and HLA in healthy donors. The PCR made use of 60 Vbeta and 13 Jbeta primers. Profiling relied on immunoSEQ multiplex PCR, and the TCRdb table lists in-frame clones only, not all of them. The sample yields about 100,000 clones, about 83% seen once. Sequencing used PBMCs. All receptors derive from a female donor in good health and CMV-seropositive.

The chain has TRBV28 and TRBJ2-3; TRBD2 matches 7 bases. Germline loops: CDR1 MDHEN, CDR2 SYDVKM. V was clipped by 7 bases and J by 6 bases; unmatched bases: 13. This CDR3 has 15 amino acids. This CDR3 reads CASTPSGAVKDTQYF. CDR3 coding DNA: TGTGCCAGCACCCCGAGCGGGGCCGTCAAGGATACGCAGTATTTT.

This chain uses TRBV19 with TRBJ1-4; tentatively, D is TRBD1 (6 bases). The CDR3 has 15 amino acids. Germline CDR1 is LNHDA and CDR2 is SQIVND (reference sequence). Trimming removed 4 bases at V and 8 bases at J, with 17 bases between. The CDR3: CASSRTGPQAEKLFF. CDR3 coding DNA: TGTGCCAGTAGTAGAACAGGGCCACAGGCGGAAAAACTGTTTTTT.

This chain connects TRBV6-5 to TRBJ1-3, with D possibly TRBD1 on 6 matching bases. CDR3 length: 15 amino acids. Trimming stripped 5 bases from V and 1 base from J, with 12 bases between. Germline lookup yields CDR1 MNHEY and CDR2 SVGAGI. DNA for the CDR3: TGTGCCAGCAGTCTGACCAGGGGATCTGGAAACACCATATATTTT. Its translation is CASSLTRGSGNTIYF.

This chain links TRBV30 with TRBJ1-1; 10 bases line up with TRBD1. CDR1 and CDR2 from the germline V gene are GTSNPN and SVGIG (reference sequence). V dropped 0 bases and J dropped 5; count of bases not matched to a gene: 12. The CDR3 runs to 17 residues. DNA for the CDR3: TGTGCCTGGAGTGTTACGGGACAGGGGCGATTAGTAACTGAAGCTTTCTTT. As protein: CAWSVTGQGRLVTEAFF.

The CDR3 bases are TGTGCCAGCAGCTTAGTCAGCGGGAGAGACAATGAGCAGTTCTTC. Encoded protein: CASSLVSGRDNEQFF. The chain couples TRBV7-9 to TRBJ2-1, with 8 bases identical to TRBD2. Per the germline V gene, CDR1 is SEHNR and CDR2 is FQNEAQ (reference sequence). The CDR3 is made up of 15 amino acids. The V and J ends lost 1 base and 5 bases, in that order; junction bases with no gene match: 4.

V gene TRBV12-5 combines with J gene TRBJ1-4, with D maybe TRBD1 (5 bases). The germline CDR1 and CDR2 sequences are LGHNT and FRNRAP. V was cut by 6 bases and J by 7 bases, with 15 bases left in between. The CDR3 covers 14 residues. The CDR3 is CASGRGGLGEKLFF. CDR3 DNA sequence: TGTGCTAGTGGGCGCGGGGGGTTAGGTGAAAAACTGTTTTTT. Full variable domain (outside the CDR3, taken from reference TRBV12-5 and TRBJ1-4): DARVTQTPRHKVTEMGQEVTMRCQPILGHNTVFWYRQTMMQGLELLAYFRNRAPLDDSGMPKDRFSAEMPDATLATLKIQPSEPRDSAVYFCASGRGGLGEKLFFGSGTQLSVL.

V and J are TRBV10-3 and TRBJ2-7; a possible D gene is TRBD1 (5 bases). V was pared by 2 bases and J by 3 bases, with 14 bases between. Looked up from germline, CDR1 is ENHRY and CDR2 is SYGVKD. The CDR3 is made up of 15 amino acids. CDR3 sequence (DNA): TGTGCCATCAGTGAGCCTCAGGGTGGGGTCTACGAGCAGTACTTC. As protein: CAISEPQGGVYEQYF.

This clone was seen more than once but under ten times. The chain links TRBV19 to TRBJ1-3; 8 nucleotides agree with TRBD1. Germline V gene lookup returns CDR1 LNHDA and CDR2 SQIVND (reference sequence). Trimming at V came to 6 bases and at J to 3 bases, leaving 4 bases not matched to a gene. The CDR3 is made up of 14 amino acids. CDR3 in DNA: TGTGCCAGTAGCACAGGGGGATATGGAAACACCATATATTTT. This gives the protein CASSTGGYGNTIYF.

This chain uses TRBV7-3 with TRBJ2-2, with D maybe TRBD2 (5 bases). Germline CDR1 SGHTA, CDR2 FQGTGA. V lost 3 bases to trimming and J lost 6 bases, with 17 bases between them. The CDR3 extends over 16 amino acids. The CDR3 DNA is TGTGCCAGCAGCTTGCAGCTCTCCGGGGATCCCGGGGAGCTGTTTTTT. It yields the protein CASSLQLSGDPGELFF.

V is TRBV27 and J is TRBJ1-5, with 7 bases lining up with TRBD1. This CDR3 has 15 amino acids. CDR1 and CDR2 from the germline V gene are MNHEY and SMNVEV (reference sequence). J was trimmed by 0 bases and V by 2 bases; bases with no gene match: 1. CDR3 sequence: CASSLDRASNQPQHF. CDR3 in DNA: TGTGCCAGCAGTTTAGACAGGGCTAGCAATCAGCCCCAGCATTTT.

The chain is built from TRBV6-6 and TRBJ1-1, with 7 bases aligning to TRBD1. This CDR3 spans 12 amino acids. The germline V gene has CDR1 MNHNY and CDR2 SVGAGI (reference sequence). Unmatched junction bases numbered 6, after V lost 7 bases and J lost 7 bases. The CDR3 sequence: CASTGQLFEAFF. DNA of the CDR3: TGTGCCAGCACGGGACAGCTTTTTGAAGCTTTCTTT.